The 16 T cell receptor beta chains given below trace back to one sample, sequenced in a study of blood T cells in healthy people across ages. With a J-beta primer mix and a sample-barcoded 5' primer, a second PCR ran roughly 6 to 11 cycles. TCRdb processed the 5' RACE reads anew with MiXCR; each CDR3 protein has one entry. This table has 650,000 to 950,000 distinct CDR3 sequences, roughly 44% appearing once. The sample consisted of blood. The receptor set was obtained from a man aged 55 to 70 in good health.

The chain has TRBV6-2 or TRBV6-3 and TRBJ2-1, with D unresolved. The CDR3 has 13 amino acids. Trimming removed 7 bases at V and 6 bases at J, with 13 bases between. CDR1 is MNHEY, CDR2 SVGEGT, per germline. CDR3 sequence reads: CASTHREGNEQFF. The CDR3 region has the DNA TGTGCCAGCACCCATAGGGAAGGCAATGAGCAGTTCTTC.

The rearrangement uses TRBV11-2 and TRBJ1-1; no clear D gene. Per the germline V gene, CDR1 is SGHAT and CDR2 is FQNNGV. Between the trimmed V and J ends, which lost 1 base and 2 bases, there was a span of 11 bases. The CDR3 has 15 residues. The CDR3 DNA reads as TGTGCCAGCAGCTTAGGTGCGGGGTACAACACTGAAGCTTTCTTT. This codes for CASSLGAGYNTEAFF.

The rearrangement links TRBV20-1 to TRBJ2-7; D uncertain. Germline CDR1 and CDR2: DFQATT and SNEGSKA (reference sequence). The CDR3 loop spans 14 amino acids. The germline V and J ends were trimmed by 7 bases and 0 bases, with 16 bases remaining between them. CDR3: CSVSTQPSSYEQYF. The CDR3, as DNA: TGCAGTGTTTCGACTCAACCGAGCTCCTACGAGCAGTACTTC.

Remarks on this clonotype: With a much larger clone just one base away, this may be a read error. The CDR3 nucleotides read TGTGCCAGCAGCTTAACATCTCGAGGGGAACATACAGATACGCAGTATTTT. Its protein is CASSLTSRGEHTDTQYF. The genes are TRBV13 and TRBJ2-3; D might be TRBD1 or TRBD2, each matching 5 bases. V gave up 2 bases and J gave up 3 bases, with 18 bases separating them. Germline V gene data show CDR1 as PRHDT and CDR2 as FYEKMQ (reference sequence). The CDR3 extends over 17 amino acids.

The chain has TRBV12-3 or TRBV12-4 and TRBJ2-7; possible D gene TRBD1, 6 bases. V lost 4 bases and J lost 3, with 16 bases in between. The CDR3 contains 15 residues. The CDR3 region is CASSSPRQARYEQYF. The CDR3 DNA reads TGTGCCAGCAGTTCTCCGAGACAGGCTCGCTACGAGCAGTACTTC.

A word on this clonotype: The germline gene is not matched at one end of the junction; a read error may be the cause. The CDR3 nucleotides are TGTGCCAGCAGCCATACTACCTCTGGAGCCAACGTCCTGACTTTC. Translated: CASSHTTSGANVLTF. The chain couples TRBV7-2 to TRBJ2-6; unclear D gene. There are 15 residues in the CDR3. Germline V gene lookup returns CDR1 SGHTA and CDR2 FQGNSA.

This clonotype was counted many times. The chain has TRBV7-9 and TRBJ1-1, with TRBD1 matching 10 bases. Germline loops: CDR1 SEHNR, CDR2 FQNEAQ (reference sequence). This CDR3 has 15 amino acids. Trimming cost V 3 bases and J 6 bases; bases outside gene matches: 7. The CDR3 sequence: CASSFPGQGIPEAFF. The DNA of the CDR3 is TGTGCCAGCAGCTTTCCGGGACAGGGGATCCCTGAAGCTTTCTTT.

The chain uses TRBV2 and TRBJ1-4; D possibly corresponds to TRBD1 (6 bases). CDR1 is SNHLY and CDR2 is FYNNEI in the germline V gene. Trimming removed 4 bases from V and 5 bases from J, with 14 bases in between. CDR3 length equals 15 residues. CDR3 protein: CASSATGSANEKLFF. CDR3 coding DNA: TGTGCCAGCAGTGCAACAGGGAGCGCAAATGAAAAACTGTTTTTT.

As regards this clonotype: A read error is possible here, since a much larger clone lies one base away. This rearrangement joins TRBV7-6 to TRBJ2-5; TRBD2 agrees at 7 bases. Losses at the gene ends were 0 bases for V and 2 bases for J; bases not matched to a gene: 6. This CDR3 contains 16 residues. The germline gives CDR1 SGHVS, CDR2 FNYEAQ. In DNA, the CDR3 is TGTGCCAGCAGCTTAGCCCTACGAGCGGGGCAAGAGACCCAGTACTTC. Translated: CASSLALRAGQETQYF.

This chain connects TRBV20-1 to TRBJ2-7; D may be TRBD1 or TRBD2 (6 bases each). The J call is doubtful: the DNA matches TRBJ2-5 better. Germline lookup yields CDR1 DFQATT and CDR2 SNEGSKA (reference sequence). This CDR3 region has 15 residues. This CDR3 reads CSARDPGASGETQYF. The CDR3 bases are TGCAGTGCTAGAGACCCGGGGGCCTCAGGAGAGACCCAGTACTTC.

The chain carries TRBV11-2 and TRBJ1-1, with unresolved D. The CDR3 loop spans 15 amino acids. The V gene lost 0 bases and the J gene lost 2 bases, with 10 bases spanning the gap. Germline V gene data show CDR1 as SGHAT and CDR2 as FQNNGV. The DNA for the CDR3 is TGTGCCAGCAGCTTAGATATCTGGAGCAACACTGAAGCTTTCTTT. This gives the protein CASSLDIWSNTEAFF.

Only one count was recorded for this clonotype. V is TRBV20-1 and J is TRBJ2-1; TRBD2 matches 12 bases. The CDR3 extends over 12 amino acids. Germline V gives CDR1 DFQATT, CDR2 SNEGSKA (reference sequence). The CDR3 sequence: CTLAGGPGEQFF. CDR3 DNA sequence: TGCACCCTAGCGGGGGGGCCGGGTGAGCAGTTCTTC.

This chain connects TRBV20-1 to TRBJ2-7; a possible D gene is TRBD2 (6 bases). CDR3 size: 14 residues. The germline V and J ends were trimmed by 1 base and 5 bases, with 15 bases remaining between them. Looked up from germline, CDR1 is DFQATT and CDR2 is SNEGSKA (reference sequence). CDR3 region: CSARVGRGENEQYF. CDR3 coding DNA: TGCAGTGCTAGAGTCGGGCGGGGCGAGAACGAGCAGTACTTC.

The V gene is TRBV7-3, the J gene TRBJ1-1; 7 bases are shared with TRBD1. The J segment lost 1 base and the V segment lost 0 bases, leaving 5 bases of the junction unmatched. There are 16 residues in the CDR3. Per the germline V gene, CDR1 is SGHTA and CDR2 is FQGTGA. CDR3: CASSLTGGKGNTEAFF. DNA of the CDR3: TGTGCCAGCAGCTTAACAGGGGGCAAAGGGAACACTGAAGCTTTCTTT. The full variable domain, with the rest looked up from reference TRBV7-3 and TRBJ1-1, is GAGVSQTPSNKVTEKGKYVELRCDPISGHTALYWYRQSLGQGPEFLIYFQGTGAADDSGLPNDRFFAVRPEGSVSTLKIQRTERGDSAVYLCASSLTGGKGNTEAFFGQGTRLTVV.

This chain joins TRBV5-1 and TRBJ2-1; 9 bases line up with TRBD1. The germline CDR1 and CDR2 sequences are SGHRS and YFSETQ. The J segment lost 9 bases and the V segment lost 2 bases, leaving 6 bases of the junction unmatched. This CDR3 has 14 amino acids. The CDR3 sequence is CASSLTGTGTEQFF. In DNA form, the CDR3 reads TGCGCCAGCAGCTTAACCGGGACAGGGACTGAGCAGTTCTTC.

Only a few counts were recorded for this clonotype. The genes are TRBV30 and TRBJ2-3; D is uncertain. Germline lookup yields CDR1 GTSNPN and CDR2 SVGIG (reference sequence). The CDR3 totals 13 residues. Trimming shortened V by 4 bases and J by 2 bases, and 10 bases separated the two germline ends. The CDR3 nucleotides read TGTGCCTGGATAGCAGAAGCCACAGATACGCAGTATTTT. Amino acids: CAWIAEATDTQYF.